This TCR beta chain originates from a study of brain T cells in children with intractable seizures. Sequencing used immunoSEQ multiplex PCR; TCRdb keeps in-frame clones, though not all of them. Of around 80,000 clones listed, about 93% are singletons. V dropped 0 bases and J dropped 2 bases, with 11 bases sitting between them. This CDR3 is built from 15 residues. Germline lookup yields CDR1 ENHRY and CDR2 SYGVKD. This clone is a singleton in its sample. Sequencing was limited to surgery cases with top T cell transcript signatures in brain tissue. The chain links TRBV10-3 to TRBJ2-7; D unresolved. Sequencing was performed on peripheral blood, taken at surgery. The TCR sequence derives from a girl aged 2 to 10 with Rasmussen encephalitis and intractable seizures. This chain's CDR3 is CAISESTITPYEQYF. The CDR3 DNA reads as TGTGCCATCAGTGAGTCGACCATAACCCCCTACGAGCAGTACTTC.